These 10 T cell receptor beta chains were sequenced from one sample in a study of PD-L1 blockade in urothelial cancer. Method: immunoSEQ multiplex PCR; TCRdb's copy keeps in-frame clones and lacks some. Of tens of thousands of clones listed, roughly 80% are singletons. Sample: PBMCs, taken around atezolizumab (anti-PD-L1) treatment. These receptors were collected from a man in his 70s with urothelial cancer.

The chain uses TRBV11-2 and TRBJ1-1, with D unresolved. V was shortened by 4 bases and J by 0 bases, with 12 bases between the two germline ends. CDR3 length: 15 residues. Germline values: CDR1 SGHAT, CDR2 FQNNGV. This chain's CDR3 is CASSSGGRLNTEAFF. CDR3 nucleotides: TGTGCCAGCAGCTCCGGAGGACGGCTGAACACTGAAGCTTTCTTT.

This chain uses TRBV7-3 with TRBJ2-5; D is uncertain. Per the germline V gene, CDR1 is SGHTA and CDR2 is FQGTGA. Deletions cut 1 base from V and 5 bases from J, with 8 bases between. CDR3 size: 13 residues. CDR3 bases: TGTGCCAGCAGCTTAAGCAGGTCTGAGACCCAGTACTTC. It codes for CASSLSRSETQYF.

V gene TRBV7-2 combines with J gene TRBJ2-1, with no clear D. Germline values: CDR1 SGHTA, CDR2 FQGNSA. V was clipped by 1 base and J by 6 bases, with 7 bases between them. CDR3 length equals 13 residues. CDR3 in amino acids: CASSLVQSNEQFF. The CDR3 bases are TGTGCCAGCAGCTTAGTGCAGTCCAATGAGCAGTTCTTC. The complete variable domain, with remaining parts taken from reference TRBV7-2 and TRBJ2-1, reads GAGVSQSPSNKVTEKGKDVELRCDPISGHTALYWYRQSLGQGLEFLIYFQGNSAPDKSGLPSDRFSAERTGGSVSTLTIQRTQQEDSAVYLCASSLVQSNEQFFGPGTRLTVL.

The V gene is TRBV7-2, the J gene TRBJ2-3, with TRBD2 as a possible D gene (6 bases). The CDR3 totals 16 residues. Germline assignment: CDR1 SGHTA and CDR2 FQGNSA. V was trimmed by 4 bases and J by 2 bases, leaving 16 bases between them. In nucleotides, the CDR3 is TGTGCCAGCAGCTGGGTTTCGGGAGCGGACACAGATACGCAGTATTTT. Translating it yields CASSWVSGADTDTQYF.

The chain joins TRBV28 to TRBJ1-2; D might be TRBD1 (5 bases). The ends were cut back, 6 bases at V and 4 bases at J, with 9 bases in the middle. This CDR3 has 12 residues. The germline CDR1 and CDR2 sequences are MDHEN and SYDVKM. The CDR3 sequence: CASRPDSYGYTF. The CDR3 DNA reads TGTGCCAGCAGGCCCGACAGCTATGGCTACACCTTC.

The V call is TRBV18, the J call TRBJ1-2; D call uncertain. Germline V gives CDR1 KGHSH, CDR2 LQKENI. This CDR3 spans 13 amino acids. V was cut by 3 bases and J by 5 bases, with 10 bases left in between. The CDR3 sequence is CASSPGQEYGYTF. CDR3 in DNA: TGTGCCAGCTCACCGGGCCAAGAGTATGGCTACACCTTC.

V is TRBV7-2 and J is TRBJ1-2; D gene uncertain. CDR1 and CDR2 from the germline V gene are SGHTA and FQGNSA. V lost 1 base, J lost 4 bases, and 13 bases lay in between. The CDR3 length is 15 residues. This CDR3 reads CASSLDRTTVYGYTF. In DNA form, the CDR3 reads TGTGCCAGCAGCTTAGACCGAACAACAGTCTATGGCTACACCTTC. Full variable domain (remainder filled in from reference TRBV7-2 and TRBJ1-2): GAGVSQSPSNKVTEKGKDVELRCDPISGHTALYWYRQSLGQGLEFLIYFQGNSAPDKSGLPSDRFSAERTGGSVSTLTIQRTQQEDSAVYLCASSLDRTTVYGYTFGSGTRLTVV.

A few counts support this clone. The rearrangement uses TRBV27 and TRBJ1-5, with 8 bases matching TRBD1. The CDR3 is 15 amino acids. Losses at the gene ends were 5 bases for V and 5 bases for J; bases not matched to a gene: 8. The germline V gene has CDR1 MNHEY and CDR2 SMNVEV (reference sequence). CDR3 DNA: TGTGCCAGCAGTGGCGGTCAGGGGGCATATCAGCCCCAGCATTTT. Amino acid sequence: CASSGGQGAYQPQHF.

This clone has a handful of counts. CDR3 in amino acids: CASSLKGHTGELFF. DNA of the CDR3: TGTGCCAGCAGCTTAAAGGGGCACACCGGGGAGCTGTTTTTT. This chain links TRBV5-6 with TRBJ2-2, with D possibly TRBD1 on 5 matching bases. Germline loops: CDR1 SGHDT, CDR2 YYEEEE. The V and J ends lost 2 bases and 3 bases respectively, with 8 bases between them. The CDR3 covers 14 residues.

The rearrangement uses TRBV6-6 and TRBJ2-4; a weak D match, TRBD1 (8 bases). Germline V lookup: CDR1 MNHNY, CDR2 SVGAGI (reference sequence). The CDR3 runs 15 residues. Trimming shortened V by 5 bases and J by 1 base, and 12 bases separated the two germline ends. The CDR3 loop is CASSLQGGAKNIQYF. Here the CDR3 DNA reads TGTGCCAGCAGTCTACAGGGGGGGGCCAAAAACATTCAGTACTTC.